This is a list of T cell receptor beta chains from one sample in a study of T cell responses to AZD1222 COVID-19 vaccine. Repertoires were generated with immunoSEQ multiplex PCR, while TCRdb's copy carries only in-frame clones and drops some. The sample shows about 94,000 clones, approximately 87% of them seen only once. Sequences were derived from peripheral blood, sampled 28 days after the second AZD1222 dose. The source is an adult who received the AZD1222 COVID-19 vaccine. CDR3s include the opening cysteine and the closing phenylalanine or tryptophan. A D gene is named only where the DNA matches it firmly. Clone sizes are given selectively: once, few, many, or a class where the clone is expanded.

D gene	clone size	V gene	J gene	CDR3 protein	CDR3 DNA
NA	NA	TRBV29-1	TRBJ1-3	CSVDSGGGNTIYF	TGCAGCGTTGATTCCGGCGGTGGAAACACCATATATTTT
NA	NA	TRBV14	TRBJ1-2	CASSQGSQGRGYTF	TGTGCCAGCAGCCAAGGTAGTCAGGGTCGTGGCTACACCTTC
TRBD1	NA	TRBV5-1	TRBJ1-6	CASSLDPGQGNSPLHF	TGCGCCAGCAGCTTGGATCCGGGACAGGGTAATTCACCCCTCCACTTT
NA	NA	TRBV27	TRBJ2-1	CASSWGEYNEQFF	TGTGCCAGCAGTTGGGGGGAGTACAATGAGCAGTTCTTC
TRBD1	NA	TRBV18	TRBJ2-5	CASSPGQAETQYF	TGTGCCAGCTCACCCGGACAGGCCGAGACCCAGTACTTC
TRBD2	NA	TRBV11-3	TRBJ2-7	CASSSGLASYEQYF	TGTGCCAGCAGCTCTGGACTAGCATCCTACGAGCAGTACTTC
NA	NA	TRBV28	TRBJ2-1	CASTLIAGQNEQFF	TGTGCCAGCACCCTTATAGCGGGACAGAATGAGCAGTTCTTC
NA	NA	TRBV9	TRBJ1-2	CASSVRPDGQQGYTF	TGTGCCAGCAGCGTTAGGCCGGATGGTCAGCAGGGCTACACCTTC
NA	NA	TRBV10-3	TRBJ2-7	CATKNSGPSYEQYF	TGTGCCACGAAAAACTCGGGGCCCTCCTACGAGCAGTACTTC
NA	once	TRBV27	TRBJ2-1	CASSLRQTNEQFF	TGTGCCAGCAGTTTACGGCAGACGAATGAGCAGTTCTTC
NA	NA	TRBV27	TRBJ1-5	CASSLQSHSNQPQHF	TGTGCCAGCAGTTTACAGAGCCATAGCAATCAGCCCCAGCATTTT
NA	NA	TRBV4-3	TRBJ1-2	CASSQGPGANYGYTF	TGCGCCAGCAGCCAGGGCCCCGGAGCCAACTATGGCTACACCTTC
TRBD1	NA	TRBV19	TRBJ1-1	CASRGQQNTEAFF	TGTGCCAGTAGGGGACAGCAGAACACTGAAGCTTTCTTT
NA	NA	TRBV6-6	TRBJ1-4	CASTNGGATNEKLFF	TGTGCCAGCACCAACGGGGGCGCAACTAATGAAAAACTGTTTTTT
NA	NA	TRBV6-1	TRBJ1-5	CASSDRGRRQPQHF	TGTGCCAGCAGTGATCGGGGGCGCCGACAGCCCCAGCATTTT
TRBD2	NA	TRBV5-6	TRBJ2-2	CASSLTLATGELFF	TGTGCCAGCAGCTTGACACTAGCGACCGGGGAGCTGTTTTTT
NA	NA	TRBV7-8	TRBJ2-5	CASSSPAIQETQYF	TGTGCCAGCAGCTCCCCGGCCATCCAAGAGACCCAGTACTTC
TRBD1	NA	TRBV28	TRBJ2-7	CASRGQGDYEQYF	TGTGCCAGCAGAGGGCAGGGGGACTACGAGCAGTACTTC
NA	NA	TRBV10-3	TRBJ1-1	CAISVTGAGGEAFF	TGTGCCATCAGTGTAACCGGGGCCGGGGGTGAAGCTTTCTTT
NA	once	TRBV24-1	TRBJ1-2	CATSEGRNGYTF	TGTGCCACCAGTGAGGGGAGAAACGGCTACACCTTC
NA	NA	TRBV6-4	TRBJ1-2	CASSDTPQAFNYGYTF	TGTGCCAGCAGTGACACCCCCCAGGCCTTTAACTATGGCTACACCTTC
NA	NA	TRBV6-2/TRBV6-3	TRBJ1-5	CASSRGMSAQPQHF	TGTGCCAGCAGTAGGGGTATGTCAGCCCAGCCCCAGCATTTT
TRBD1	NA	TRBV7-9	TRBJ1-2	CASSPGQGLYGYTF	TGTGCCAGCAGCCCAGGACAGGGCCTTTATGGCTACACCTTC
NA	once	TRBV5-1	TRBJ2-5	CASSYQNQETQYF	TGCGCCAGCAGCTACCAGAACCAAGAGACCCAGTACTTC
TRBD1	few	TRBV6-1	TRBJ1-2	CASSEKNRGTYGYTF	TGTGCCAGCAGTGAAAAGAACAGGGGAACCTATGGCTACACCTTC
TRBD1	NA	TRBV19	TRBJ1-1	CASSDRGRTEAFF	TGTGCCAGTAGTGACAGGGGGCGGACTGAAGCTTTCTTT
NA	NA	TRBV19	TRBJ1-2	CASMRDRSLYGYTF	TGTGCCAGTATGAGAGACAGGTCTCTCTATGGCTACACCTTC
NA	NA	TRBV28	TRBJ2-2	CACCLSLGGAGELFF	TGTGCCTGCTGTTTATCGCTGGGGGGAGCCGGGGAGCTGTTTTTT
TRBD1	NA	TRBV6-6	TRBJ2-3	CASSPGLGTGGTDTQYF	TGTGCCAGCAGTCCCGGCCTTGGGACAGGGGGCACAGATACGCAGTATTTT
NA	NA	TRBV2	TRBJ2-3	CASSLGALWDTQYF	TGTGCCAGCAGTCTAGGAGCCCTCTGGGATACGCAGTATTTT
NA	NA	TRBV7-2	TRBJ1-2	CASSLSGTYGYTF	TGTGCCAGCAGCTTATCAGGGACCTATGGCTACACCTTC
NA	NA	TRBV9	TRBJ1-5	CARDKETNLSNQPQHF	TGTGCCAGGGACAAAGAGACCAACCTTAGCAATCAGCCCCAGCATTTT
TRBD1	NA	TRBV2	TRBJ1-1	CASRSDRGGTEAFF	TGTGCCAGCAGGTCGGACAGGGGGGGCACTGAAGCTTTCTTT
TRBD1	NA	TRBV19	TRBJ1-1	CASSADRDLNTEAFF	TGTGCCAGTAGTGCAGACAGGGACTTGAACACTGAAGCTTTCTTT
TRBD2	NA	TRBV27	TRBJ2-1	CASSSPGSGSSYNEQFF	TGTGCCAGCAGTTCCCCGGGGAGCGGGAGCTCCTACAATGAGCAGTTCTTC
NA	NA	TRBV4-1	TRBJ1-1	CASSQDGPGNTEAFF	TGCGCCAGCAGCCAAGATGGTCCAGGGAACACTGAAGCTTTCTTT
NA	NA	TRBV3-1/TRBV3-2	TRBJ2-1	CASSQDPLPLFDEQFF	TGTGCCAGCAGCCAAGATCCCCTCCCCCTTTTCGATGAGCAGTTCTTC
NA	NA	TRBV13	TRBJ2-1	CASSLGGIEQFF	TGTGCCAGCAGCCTCGGCGGGATCGAGCAGTTCTTC
NA	once	TRBV5-1	TRBJ2-3	CASSLDLDTQYF	TGCGCCAGCAGCTTGGACTTAGATACGCAGTATTTT
NA	NA	TRBV14	TRBJ1-1	CASSQETGSEAFF	TGTGCCAGCAGCCAAGAGACAGGCAGCGAAGCTTTCTTT
NA	NA	TRBV19	TRBJ1-1	CASSAQGGNTEAFF	TGTGCCAGTAGTGCCCAGGGAGGGAACACTGAAGCTTTCTTT
NA	NA	TRBV10-3	TRBJ1-5	CAISAVREGQPQHF	TGTGCCATCAGTGCGGTCAGGGAGGGTCAGCCCCAGCATTTT
TRBD1	NA	TRBV27	TRBJ2-1	CASSLTGSYNEQFF	TGTGCCAGCAGCTTGACAGGGTCCTACAATGAGCAGTTCTTC
NA	once	TRBV12-3/TRBV12-4	TRBJ1-1	CAIQFEISEAFF	TGTGCCATTCAATTCGAGATATCTGAAGCTTTCTTT
NA	NA	TRBV27	TRBJ1-2	CASSPAESRAWGYTF	TGTGCCAGCAGTCCTGCCGAGTCCCGGGCATGGGGCTACACCTTC
NA	NA	TRBV6-5	TRBJ1-2	CASSYSDHGGYTF	TGTGCCAGCAGTTACTCTGACCATGGTGGCTACACCTTC
TRBD2	NA	TRBV19	TRBJ2-3	CASSLPTSGRDTQYF	TGTGCCAGTAGTTTACCGACTAGCGGGAGAGATACGCAGTATTTT
NA	NA	TRBV6-1	TRBJ2-5	CASSEVNPGTQYF	TGTGCCAGCAGTGAAGTTAACCCTGGGACCCAGTACTTC
TRBD1	medium-sized	TRBV28	TRBJ1-1	CASSLGQRTEAFF	TGTGCCAGCAGCCTGGGACAGCGCACTGAAGCTTTCTTT
NA	once	TRBV6-1	TRBJ2-1	CASSELASKYNEQFF	TGTGCCAGCAGTGAACTGGCTAGTAAGTACAATGAGCAGTTCTTC
NA	NA	TRBV2	TRBJ1-4	CASRNDRVREKLFF	TGTGCCAGCCGAAACGACAGAGTTCGTGAAAAACTGTTTTTT
NA	NA	TRBV12-3/TRBV12-4	TRBJ2-1	CASSAGTTSLQFF	TGTGCCAGCAGTGCCGGGACCACCTCCCTTCAGTTCTTC
NA	NA	TRBV5-3	TRBJ1-5	CARSADSNSNQPQHF	TGTGCCAGAAGCGCTGACAGCAATAGCAATCAGCCCCAGCATTTT
TRBD2	NA	TRBV7-3	TRBJ2-3	CASSLLSLAGGGDTQYF	TGTGCCAGCAGCCTCCTATCACTAGCGGGAGGAGGCGATACGCAGTATTTT